This record covers a single T cell receptor beta chain. Its antigen is not identified. The data were produced by immunoSEQ multiplex PCR, yet TCRdb's version contains in-frame clones alone and is incomplete. This sample has about 85,000 clones, with roughly four fifths found just once. The data stem from a study of graft-versus-host responses after intestinal transplantation. Study-wide results and limits: Among recipient marrow samples, GvH clones were found; some appeared first in ileum or blood. Declining HvG levels early post-transplant were linked to peak circulating GvH clone levels. Subjects displaying graft-donor T cell macrochimerism possessed elevated graft-versus-host to host-versus-graft clonal ratios inside allografts.

The length of the CDR3 is 15 residues. Trimming took off 5 bases at V and 3 bases at J, with 14 bases between the two ends. The germline CDR1 and CDR2 sequences are MDHEN and SYDVKM. The sequence was obtained from a human donor who received an intestinal transplant. The sample here was unstimulated CD8+ T cells sorted from spleen or lymph node cells, taken before intestinal transplant. The J gene is TRBJ1-5, the V gene TRBV28; D gene ambiguous. This CDR3 is CASSSGWVHNQPQHF. CDR3 in DNA: TGTGCCAGCAGTAGTGGTTGGGTTCACAATCAGCCCCAGCATTTT.